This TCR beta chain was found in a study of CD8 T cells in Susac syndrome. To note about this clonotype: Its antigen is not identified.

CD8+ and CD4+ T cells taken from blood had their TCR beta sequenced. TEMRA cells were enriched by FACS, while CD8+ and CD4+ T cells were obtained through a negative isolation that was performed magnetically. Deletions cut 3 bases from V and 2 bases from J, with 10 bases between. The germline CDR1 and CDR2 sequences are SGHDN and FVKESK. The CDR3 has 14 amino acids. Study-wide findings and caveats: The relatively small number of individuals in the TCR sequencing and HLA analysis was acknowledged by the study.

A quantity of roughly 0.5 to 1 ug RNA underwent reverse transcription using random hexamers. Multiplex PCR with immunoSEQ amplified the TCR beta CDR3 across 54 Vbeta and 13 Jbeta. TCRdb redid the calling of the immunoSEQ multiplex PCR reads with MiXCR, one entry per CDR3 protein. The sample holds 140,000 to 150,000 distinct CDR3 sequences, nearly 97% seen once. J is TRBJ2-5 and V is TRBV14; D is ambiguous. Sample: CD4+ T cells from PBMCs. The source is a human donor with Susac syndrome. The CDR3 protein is CASSQLTAQETQYF. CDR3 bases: TGTGCCAGCAGCCAGTTGACGGCACAAGAGACCCAGTACTTC.